The source of this TCR beta chain is a study of CXCR3-negative and CXCR3-positive naive CD8 T cells. Across the study: The libraries together contributed about 135 million TRB reads, each supplying about 1.5 +/- 0.3 million. Whole-study findings and limits: TRB CDR3 hydrophobicity was greater in CXCR3-positive naive cells than in CXCR3-negative naive cells. The study inferred TCR strength from TRB CDR3 properties and found comparable surface CD5 between naive subsets. Both naive subsets showed comparably high diversity, and memory CD8+ cells showed much lower diversity.

With UMI labels, 5' RACE was used to prepare the TRB cDNA libraries. TCRdb reprocessed the 5' RACE reads, with one entry per CDR3 protein and no DNA. This table holds approximately 48,000 distinct CDR3 sequences. CD45RO-CCR7+CD27+CD95- expression identified naive CD8+ T cells. This CDR3 region has 12 residues. Germline CDR1 and CDR2: DFQATT and SNEGSKA (reference sequence). Concerning this clonotype itself: Its target is not known.

The chain uses TRBV20-1 and TRBJ2-7. The TCR originated in a human donor in good health. Some clones in this sample may be carry-over from other donors' samples. What was sequenced was naive CXCR3+ CD8+ T cells from blood. This sample's subset: CD45RO-CCR7+CD27+CD95- naive CD8+ T cells expressing CXCR3 (TNR3+). CDR3 amino acids: CSAEGRSYEQYF.